This T cell receptor beta chain was retrieved from a study of blood T cells in healthy people across ages. Findings and caveats of the study: Among long-lived donors, naive CD4+ cells were more numerous and diversity higher than in aged donors. TCR beta diversity per million T cells fell roughly linearly with age.

On this clonotype: Its matching antigen is unknown.

Germline assignment: CDR1 SGHNT and CDR2 YENEEA. V was clipped by 4 bases and J by 7 bases, with 11 bases between them. This CDR3 spans 13 amino acids. Together with a sample-barcoded 5' primer, a J-beta primer mix was included in a second PCR lasting roughly 6 to 12 cycles. MiXCR, applied by TCRdb to the 5' RACE reads, yields one record per CDR3 protein. Of about 620,000 distinct CDR3 sequences in the sample, about 50% are singletons; the top ten hold roughly 13%. The V call is TRBV11-3, the J call TRBJ2-1; TRBD1 is a possible D gene (6 bases). The receptor comes from a woman of 80 years or more in good health. Sequenced material: blood. The CDR3 spells CASSSRGSNEQFF. The CDR3 DNA sequence: TGTGCCAGCAGCTCAAGGGGGTCAAATGAGCAGTTCTTC. The full variable domain, rest sourced from reference TRBV11-3 and TRBJ2-1, is EAGVVQSPRYKIIEKKQPVAFWCNPISGHNTLYWYLQNLGQGPELLIRYENEEAVDDSQLPKDRFSAERLKGVDSTLKIQPAELGDSAVYLCASSSRGSNEQFFGPGTRLTVL.